A single sample gave rise to the 25 T cell receptor beta chains below, sequenced in a study of blood T cell repertoires in COVID-19. Profiling relied on immunoSEQ multiplex PCR, and the TCRdb table lists in-frame clones only, not all of them. The table has around 270,000 clones, around 82% seen once. Sequencing was done on a sample of peripheral blood. These receptor sequences come from a human donor with COVID-19, enrolled during active disease. The donor label of this sample is uncertain.

The V gene is TRBV25-1, the J gene TRBJ2-5, with 8 bases identical to TRBD1. V trimming: 6 bases; J trimming: 5 bases; junction bases outside the gene matches: 2. The CDR3 sequence is 12 residues long. CDR1 and CDR2 (germline): MGHDK, SYGVNS. The CDR3 here is CASSRGLETQYF. The DNA for the CDR3 is TGTGCCAGCAGCAGGGGGCTTGAGACCCAGTACTTC.

The chain recombines TRBV5-4 with TRBJ2-2; TRBD1 agrees at 10 bases. J gave up 1 base and V 4 bases, and 4 bases lay outside the gene matches. The length of the CDR3 is 16 residues. Germline V CDR1 and CDR2: SGHNT, YYREEE (reference sequence). This CDR3 is CASSPGQGGNTGELFF. The CDR3 nucleotides read TGTGCCAGCAGCCCCGGACAGGGGGGGAACACCGGGGAGCTGTTTTTT.

The chain has TRBV7-3 and TRBJ2-7, with D possibly TRBD2 on 5 matching bases. CDR1 and CDR2 (germline): SGHTA, FQGTGA. V lost 4 bases to trimming and J lost 5 bases, with 15 bases between them. This CDR3 has 14 residues. The CDR3 reads CASSSGLLSHEQYF. CDR3 DNA: TGTGCCAGCAGCTCCGGACTGCTTTCCCACGAGCAGTACTTC. Full variable domain (rest looked up from reference TRBV7-3 and TRBJ2-7): GAGVSQTPSNKVTEKGKYVELRCDPISGHTALYWYRQSLGQGPEFLIYFQGTGAADDSGLPNDRFFAVRPEGSVSTLKIQRTERGDSAVYLCASSSGLLSHEQYFGPGTRLTVT.

V gene TRBV30 combines with J gene TRBJ1-2, with D hard to call. Trimming took 0 bases from V and 8 from J, leaving 13 bases between them. Per the germline V gene, CDR1 is GTSNPN and CDR2 is SVGIG (reference sequence). The CDR3 length is 13 residues. CDR3 sequence (DNA): TGTGCCTGGAGTGTAGAGAGGAGCCTGGGCTACACCTTC. Translated, it gives CAWSVERSLGYTF. Filled out from reference TRBV30 and TRBJ1-2, the complete variable domain reads SQTIHQWPATLVQPVGSPLSLECTVEGTSNPNLYWYRQAAGRGLQLLFYSVGIGQISSEVPQNLSASRPQDRQFILSSKKLLLSDSGFYLCAWSVERSLGYTFGSGTRLTVV.

V and J are TRBV7-9 and TRBJ2-1; 8 bases match TRBD2. Germline V lookup: CDR1 SEHNR, CDR2 FQNEAQ (reference sequence). The V and J ends lost 5 bases and 0 bases, in that order; junction bases with no gene match: 6. The CDR3 is made up of 16 amino acids. CDR3 amino acids: CASSAGTRGSYNEQFF. CDR3 nucleotides: TGTGCCAGCAGCGCCGGGACTAGAGGCTCCTACAATGAGCAGTTCTTC.

The gene calls are TRBV11-2 and TRBJ2-1; 7 bases map to TRBD2. Trimming removed 1 base from V and 5 bases from J; junction bases left unmatched: 5. The CDR3 sequence is 15 residues long. Germline loops: CDR1 SGHAT, CDR2 FQNNGV. Written as DNA, the CDR3 is TGTGCCAGCAGCTTAGTGTCGGGAGGAGACAATGAGCAGTTCTTC. Its protein product is CASSLVSGGDNEQFF.

The chain carries TRBV5-1 and TRBJ1-2; TRBD1 matches 7 bases. This CDR3 is built from 15 residues. Germline V lookup: CDR1 SGHRS, CDR2 YFSETQ. The ends lost 0 bases at V and 4 bases at J; junction bases unmatched: 6. The CDR3 region has the DNA TGCGCCAGCAGCTTGGTGTCAGGGGGTACCTATGGCTACACCTTC. It codes for CASSLVSGGTYGYTF.

The CDR3 loop reads CASSLSGTGYNEQFF. The CDR3 DNA reads as TGCGCCAGCAGCCTATCCGGGACAGGATACAATGAGCAGTTCTTC. This chain joins TRBV5-1 and TRBJ2-1; 8 nucleotides match TRBD1. This CDR3 comprises 15 residues. The V segment lost 4 bases and the J segment 4 bases; nucleotides outside the gene matches: 7. Germline-derived CDR1 and CDR2 are SGHRS and YFSETQ.

The V and J genes are TRBV10-3 and TRBJ2-3; the D gene is possibly TRBD2 (6 bases). This CDR3 region has 16 residues. CDR1 and CDR2 (germline): ENHRY, SYGVKD. Trimming removed 3 bases at V and 1 base at J, with 14 bases between. CDR3 loop: CAISDRRGGGTDTQYF. In DNA form, the CDR3 reads TGTGCCATCAGTGACCGCCGGGGCGGGGGCACAGATACGCAGTATTTT.

The chain is built from TRBV28 and TRBJ1-3; TRBD1 matches at 8 bases. This CDR3 is 16 amino acids long. The junction had 9 bases not matched to a gene; V was cut back by 4 bases and J by 4 bases. CDR1 MDHEN and CDR2 SYDVKM come from the germline V gene. CDR3 sequence: CASSWRGQDKGNTIYF. In DNA form, the CDR3 reads TGTGCCAGCAGTTGGCGGGGACAGGATAAGGGAAACACCATATATTTT.

V is TRBV9 and J is TRBJ1-3; D unclear. From germline, CDR1 is SGDLS and CDR2 YYNGEE. Trimming removed 0 bases at V and 4 bases at J, with 8 bases between. The CDR3 is 14 amino acids. The CDR3 nucleotides are TGTGCCAGCAGCGTAGCAGGTGCCGGAAACACCATATATTTT. Its translation: CASSVAGAGNTIYF.

The chain recombines TRBV15 with TRBJ2-2, with TRBD2 matching 9 bases. J gave up 5 bases and V 0 bases, and 4 bases lay outside the gene matches. Looked up from germline, CDR1 is LNHNV and CDR2 is YYDKDF (reference sequence). This CDR3 is built from 16 residues. CDR3 DNA: TGTGCCACCAGCAGAGACCGAGCGGGAGGTACCGGGGAGCTGTTTTTT. Translated: CATSRDRAGGTGELFF.

The DNA of the CDR3 is TGTGCCAGCAGTTTATCGGGACAGGGGATAGGAGAAAAACTGTTTTTT. Translating gives CASSLSGQGIGEKLFF. The chain carries TRBV28 and TRBJ1-4; 10 bases fit TRBD1. CDR1 and CDR2 from the germline V gene are MDHEN and SYDVKM. The CDR3 sequence is 16 residues long. V shed 1 base, J shed 8 bases, and the junction held 7 bases outside the gene matches. Drawing the rest from reference TRBV28 and TRBJ1-4, the complete variable domain is DVKVTQSSRYLVKRTGEKVFLECVQDMDHENMFWYRQDPGLGLRLIYFSYDVKMKEKGDIPEGYSVSREKKERFSLILESASTNQTSMYLCASSLSGQGIGEKLFFGSGTQLSVL.

The rearrangement uses TRBV28 and TRBJ2-2; D gene uncertain. The germline V and J ends were trimmed by 1 base and 3 bases, with 6 bases remaining between them. This CDR3 region has 14 residues. Per germline, CDR1 MDHEN and CDR2 SYDVKM. This CDR3 reads CASSLSTDTGELFF. In DNA form, the CDR3 reads TGTGCCAGCAGTTTATCGACTGACACCGGGGAGCTGTTTTTT.

The chain carries TRBV5-4 and TRBJ1-4, with D tentatively TRBD1 (5 bases). The CDR3 has 15 residues. V was pared by 4 bases and J by 8 bases, with 18 bases between. Germline loops: CDR1 SGHNT, CDR2 YYREEE (reference sequence). The CDR3, as DNA: TGTGCCAGCAGCGCACGTTGGGGGGGTCGAGAAAAACTGTTTTTT. This sequence encodes CASSARWGGREKLFF.

This chain links TRBV10-3 with TRBJ1-3; TRBD1 might be the D (5 bases). The CDR3 runs to 15 residues. With 3 bases removed from V and 0 bases from J, the gap between germline ends came to 9 bases. Germline V gene data show CDR1 as ENHRY and CDR2 as SYGVKD. CDR3 in amino acids: CAISEGHNSGNTIYF. Here the CDR3 DNA reads TGTGCCATCAGTGAAGGACATAACTCTGGAAACACCATATATTTT.

The CDR3 sequence: CASIRHETGTQYF. The DNA for the CDR3 is TGTGCCAGCATTCGGCATGAAACAGGGACCCAGTACTTC. The genes are TRBV28 and TRBJ2-5; D is possibly TRBD1 (5 bases). V lost 7 bases and J lost 7, with 16 bases in between. CDR1 and CDR2 from the germline V gene are MDHEN and SYDVKM. The CDR3 has 13 residues.

The rearrangement links TRBV12-3 or TRBV12-4 to TRBJ2-3, with a weak D call TRBD1 (6 bases). Trimming removed 4 bases at V and 5 bases at J, with 10 bases between. The CDR3 covers 13 residues. CDR3 nucleotide sequence: TGTGCCAGCAGTTGGGACACCGTAGATACGCAGTATTTT. Encoded protein: CASSWDTVDTQYF.

This chain uses TRBV9 with TRBJ2-3, with TRBD2 matching over 13 bases. Germline-derived CDR1 and CDR2 are SGDLS and YYNGEE. The junction had 6 bases not matched to a gene; V was cut back by 3 bases and J by 5 bases. This CDR3 region has 16 residues. As DNA, the CDR3 is TGTGCCAGCAGCGCCACTAGCGGGAGGGCTGGAGATACGCAGTATTTT. Amino acids: CASSATSGRAGDTQYF.

V gene TRBV3-1 (or the pseudogene TRBV3-2) combines with J gene TRBJ2-5; 7 bases line up with TRBD2. Germline V gene lookup returns CDR1 LGHDT and CDR2 YNNKEL (reference sequence). V lost 3 bases to trimming and J lost 5 bases; unmatched junction nucleotides: 6. The CDR3 loop spans 14 amino acids. CDR3 nucleotides: TGTGCCAGCAGCCAGGGACTACCGGTGGAGACCCAGTACTTC. Translating it yields CASSQGLPVETQYF.

The DNA of the CDR3 is TGTGCCAGCAGCATATACCTCGGGGGGGCAGATACGCAGTATTTT. It codes for CASSIYLGGADTQYF. The rearrangement links TRBV11-1 to TRBJ2-3; 8 bases fit TRBD2. The trim removed 5 bases at V and 4 bases at J, leaving 8 bases unmatched. Germline assignment: CDR1 SGHAT and CDR2 FQDESV (reference sequence). This CDR3 region has 15 residues.

V usage is TRBV28 and J usage is TRBJ2-1, with TRBD1 matching 9 bases. Germline V gene lookup returns CDR1 MDHEN and CDR2 SYDVKM. The CDR3 is 10 amino acids. With 10 bases clipped from V and 16 bases from J, the junction kept 8 bases outside the gene matches. CDR3 nucleotides: TGTGCCACTAACCGGGACAGGGTCTTCTTC. Its translation is CATNRDRVFF.

The V call is TRBV5-1, the J call TRBJ1-6, with D possibly being TRBD1 (6 bases). CDR1 and CDR2 from the germline V gene are SGHRS and YFSETQ. V lost 7 bases to trimming and J lost 5 bases, with 13 bases between them. This CDR3 spans 14 amino acids. CDR3 DNA: TGCGCCAGCTGGGCGAACAGGGATAATTCACCCCTCCACTTT. Its translation: CASWANRDNSPLHF. The entire variable domain, with the rest obtained from reference TRBV5-1 and TRBJ1-6, is as follows: KAGVTQTPRYLIKTRGQQVTLSCSPISGHRSVSWYQQTPGQGLQFLFEYFSETQRNKGNFPGRFSGRQFSNSRSEMNVSTLELGDSALYLCASWANRDNSPLHFGNGTRLTVT.

V is TRBV5-6 and J is TRBJ2-7; D perhaps matches TRBD1 (5 bases). V lost 5 bases, J lost 9 bases, and 21 bases lay in between. This CDR3 spans 14 amino acids. The germline CDR1 and CDR2 sequences are SGHDT and YYEEEE. CDR3 sequence (DNA): TGTGCCAGCAGTGTAGGACCGGATCCAAGGGGGCAGTACTTC. Translating gives CASSVGPDPRGQYF.

The V gene is TRBV18, the J gene TRBJ2-7; 8 positions agree with TRBD1. Germline V gene lookup returns CDR1 KGHSH and CDR2 LQKENI. The CDR3 covers 15 residues. With V trimmed by 4 bases and J by 2 bases, 7 bases remained unmatched. The CDR3 sequence is CASSLQTGAPYEQYF. The CDR3 nucleotides are TGTGCCAGCTCACTTCAGACAGGGGCTCCCTACGAGCAGTACTTC.